This T cell receptor beta chain was found in a study of T-cell memory formation after mild COVID-19. Study at large: Clusters were largely donor specific.

The CDR3 runs 12 residues. In germline, CDR1 is MGHRA, CDR2 YSYEKL. Study-wide results and caveats: Clones shrinking between day 15 and 85 showed a balanced CD4/CD8 split, and those that grew later tilted toward CD4+.

Libraries for TCRalpha and TCRbeta carried sample barcodes and unique molecular identifiers via 5'RACE. TCRdb passed the 5' RACE reads through MiXCR, listing each CDR3 protein once. This table has approximately 250,000 distinct CDR3 sequences, 16% appearing once. This clonotype came up a few times. Antigen: not known. An end of the junction does not agree with germline; a read error may underlie this. The chain carries TRBV4-1 and TRBJ2-3, with D tentatively TRBD1 or TRBD2 (6 bases each). The sample taken for sequencing was PBMCs or a T cell subset sorted from them (not recorded which). The TCR was taken from a man in his late teens or twenties who had mild COVID-19 (a few samples of this study predate the infection). Cell type and time point are not known. This CDR3 is CASSPGGGRQEF. The CDR3 DNA is TGCGCCAGCAGCCCCGGGGGCGGTCGCCAGGAATTT.